Following are 10 T cell receptor beta chains from one sample sequenced in a study of cytomegalovirus exposure and HLA in healthy donors (dated by TCRdb to about 2017). The library came from the immunoSEQ multiplex PCR assay. For the multiplex PCR, a mixture combining 60 forward primers for TCR Vbeta segments and 13 reverse primers for TCR Jbeta segments was used. In TCRdb, the immuneACCESS table is reduced to in-frame sequences with V and J assigned. These tables do not hold every clone; where another copy was compared, an unresolved V gene accounts for under half, and the others remain unexplained. This sample comprises roughly 170,000 clones, 75% to 85% of them detected only once. The ten largest clonotypes hold roughly an eighth of the sample. The sample was PBMCs. All receptors come from a woman aged 45-65 years in good health and CMV-seropositive.

The chain joins TRBV19 to TRBJ2-2; D remains unclear. Germline values: CDR1 LNHDA, CDR2 SQIVND (reference sequence). Trimming left V 0 bases short and J 7 bases short, with 6 bases between. The CDR3 consists of 13 residues. The CDR3 sequence: CASSIDMRGELFF. CDR3 DNA: TGTGCCAGTAGTATAGATATGCGCGGGGAGCTGTTTTTT.

V usage is TRBV4-2 and J usage is TRBJ1-2, with D unclear. With 0 bases removed from V and 4 bases from J, the gap between germline ends came to 6 bases. The CDR3 sequence is 13 residues long. The germline gives CDR1 LGHNA, CDR2 YNFKEQ. This CDR3 is CASSQERSYGYTF. DNA for the CDR3: TGTGCCAGCAGCCAAGAGCGGAGCTATGGCTACACCTTC.

The chain employs TRBV6-1 and TRBJ1-2, with D possibly matching TRBD1 (6 bases). Germline values: CDR1 MNHNS, CDR2 SASEGT. The V end lost 2 bases, the J end lost 4 bases, and 14 bases lay between the germline ends. The CDR3 has 15 residues. The CDR3 coding sequence is TGTGCCAGCAGTGAAACAACAGGGATCCCCTATGGCTACACCTTC. Translation gives CASSETTGIPYGYTF.

V is TRBV5-1 and J is TRBJ1-1; D is perhaps TRBD1 (5 bases). Per germline, CDR1 SGHRS and CDR2 YFSETQ. The V end lost 4 bases, the J end lost 4 bases, and 8 bases lay between the germline ends. This CDR3 region has 12 residues. CDR3 sequence (DNA): TGCGCCAGCAGCAGCGGGGGCACTGAAGCTTTCTTT. This sequence encodes CASSSGGTEAFF. Based on the CDR3 plus reference TRBV5-1 and TRBJ1-1, the full variable domain is KAGVTQTPRYLIKTRGQQVTLSCSPISGHRSVSWYQQTPGQGLQFLFEYFSETQRNKGNFPGRFSGRQFSNSRSEMNVSTLELGDSALYLCASSSGGTEAFFGQGTRLTVV.

The chain combines TRBV10-3 with TRBJ2-5; D possibly corresponds to TRBD1 (7 bases). CDR1 ENHRY and CDR2 SYGVKD come from the germline V gene. The CDR3 length is 15 residues. The V end was cut by 8 bases, the J end by 1 base, with 17 bases between. This CDR3 reads CAIGEGARGQETQYF. Written as DNA, the CDR3 is TGTGCCATCGGCGAGGGGGCGCGGGGCCAAGAGACCCAGTACTTC.

Only a few counts were recorded for this clone. The chain couples TRBV6-1 to TRBJ2-1; a possible D gene is TRBD2 (5 bases). The germline V and J ends were trimmed by 7 bases and 12 bases, with 13 bases remaining between them. CDR3 length equals 11 residues. CDR1 and CDR2 (germline): MNHNS, SASEGT. CDR3 sequence reads: CASTGSDGQFF. CDR3 bases: TGTGCCAGCACTGGGAGTGATGGGCAGTTCTTC.

CDR3 sequence (DNA): TGTGCCAGCACCCAAAGGGACAGGGGGCTTGTCGACAATCAGCCCCAGCATTTT. Translating it yields CASTQRDRGLVDNQPQHF. The J gene is TRBJ1-5, the V gene TRBV21-1; the D call in the table, TRBD1, was not verified against the DNA. TRBV21-1 is designated a pseudogene. This CDR3 comprises 18 residues.

The gene calls are TRBV5-6 and TRBJ2-1; 13 bases align to TRBD2. This CDR3 is 19 amino acids long. The trim removed 4 bases at V and 0 bases at J, leaving 10 bases unmatched. Germline V gene lookup returns CDR1 SGHDT and CDR2 YYEEEE. In DNA, the CDR3 is TGTGCCAGCAGCCCCCGGACTAGCGGGGGCCTAAGCTCCTACAATGAGCAGTTCTTC. It translates to CASSPRTSGGLSSYNEQFF.

The chain links TRBV5-8 to TRBJ1-6, with TRBD1 matching 7 bases. V lost 4 bases to trimming and J lost 0 bases; unmatched junction nucleotides: 10. The CDR3 totals 18 residues. The germline V gene has CDR1 SGHTS and CDR2 YDEGEE. This CDR3 is CASSPDRALSSYNSPLHF. DNA of the CDR3: TGTGCCAGCAGCCCCGACAGGGCCCTCTCCTCCTATAATTCACCCCTCCACTTT.

V gene TRBV4-1 combines with J gene TRBJ2-2, with D possibly TRBD2 on 5 matching bases. Germline loops: CDR1 MGHRA, CDR2 YSYEKL. The CDR3 runs to 15 residues. The V end was cut by 0 bases, the J end by 11 bases, with 16 bases between. CDR3 DNA sequence: TGCGCCAGCAGCCAAGAGAGGGCAGAATACCTAGAGCTGTTTTTT. Protein sequence: CASSQERAEYLELFF.